In this sample, the clone carrying this T cell receptor (beta chain) turned up once. The CDR3 loop spans 13 amino acids. CDR1 and CDR2 from the germline V gene are SGHRS and YFSETQ. Trimming removed 2 bases at V and 3 bases at J, with 8 bases between. This specimen belongs to a study of graft-versus-host responses after intestinal transplantation. Turning to the study itself: Among the recipients, all got anti-thymocyte globulin induction and then tacrolimus and steroids for approximately 3 years.

Clones were sequenced by immunoSEQ multiplex PCR, and TCRdb holds only the in-frame ones, with some missing. Among 20,000 to 25,000 clones, roughly 30% were seen once, and the ten largest hold roughly 8.4%. The authors combined around 200,000 CFSE-labeled responder cells with around 200,000 irradiated, violet-dye-labeled stimulator cells in plates. CFSE-low proliferating responders, CD3+CD4+ and CD3+CD8+, were sorted post-reaction. This specimen consisted of alloreactive CD8+ T cells from a mixed lymphocyte reaction culture, obtained before intestinal transplant. Subset of the sample: CFSE-low proliferating T cells sorted from roughly six-day pre-transplant mixed lymphocyte reaction (GvH or HvG direction). The rearrangement links TRBV5-1 to TRBJ1-1, with D hard to call. The sequence was collected from a human patient who received an intestinal transplant. The CDR3 is CASSLGYYTEAFF. The CDR3 DNA reads as TGCGCCAGCAGCTTAGGGTATTACACTGAAGCTTTCTTT. Full variable domain (rest looked up from reference TRBV5-1 and TRBJ1-1): KAGVTQTPRYLIKTRGQQVTLSCSPISGHRSVSWYQQTPGQGLQFLFEYFSETQRNKGNFPGRFSGRQFSNSRSEMNVSTLELGDSALYLCASSLGYYTEAFFGQGTRLTVV.